This passage covers 12 T cell receptor beta chains from one sample sequenced in a study of patients and donors after allogeneic stem cell transplantation. TCRdb redid the calling of the RT-PCR reads with MiXCR, one entry per CDR3 protein. The profile shows some 960,000 distinct CDR3 sequences, over 15% of them singletons. Sequencing used blood, either unsorted or a sorted T cell fraction (not recorded which). The receptors were gathered from a human donor who was either an allogeneic HSCT recipient or a stem cell or donor lymphocyte infusion donor (not recorded which). It is not recorded whose cells these are; they may come from a transplant donor.

The CDR3 DNA follows: TGCGCCAGCAGCTTGGACGGACTACCTAACACTGAAGCTTTCTTT. Its protein is CASSLDGLPNTEAFF. The rearrangement links TRBV5-1 to TRBJ1-1; D is unclear. The CDR3 sequence is 15 residues long. CDR1 and CDR2 (germline): SGHRS, YFSETQ. Trimming took off 0 bases at V and 2 bases at J, with 11 bases between the two ends.

V gene TRBV9 combines with J gene TRBJ1-5, with unresolved D. In germline, CDR1 is SGDLS, CDR2 YYNGEE. Trimming took 4 bases from V and 7 from J, leaving 12 bases between them. The CDR3 totals 13 residues. The CDR3 protein is CASSPYEEQPQHF. In DNA form, the CDR3 reads TGTGCCAGCAGCCCCTACGAGGAGCAGCCCCAGCATTTT. Combining the CDR3 with reference TRBV9 and TRBJ1-5 gives the whole variable domain DSGVTQTPKHLITATGQRVTLRCSPRSGDLSVYWYQQSLDQGLQFLIQYYNGEERAKGNILERFSAQQFPDLHSELNLSSLELGDSALYFCASSPYEEQPQHFGDGTRLSIL.

This clonotype was detected ten times or more. The chain carries TRBV12-3 or TRBV12-4 and TRBJ2-1; D is perhaps TRBD1 (6 bases). V lost 4 bases and J 6 bases, leaving 16 bases between the germline ends. This CDR3 comprises 15 residues. This CDR3 is CASSSAQGPLNEQFF. The CDR3 DNA sequence: TGTGCCAGCAGTTCCGCACAGGGTCCCCTCAATGAGCAGTTCTTC.

This clonotype was seen only a few times. This chain links TRBV20-1 with TRBJ1-6; D may be TRBD1 (6 bases). Trimming removed 0 bases at V and 4 bases at J, with 13 bases between. The CDR3 consists of 16 residues. The germline V gene has CDR1 DFQATT and CDR2 SNEGSKA (reference sequence). CDR3 DNA: TGCAGTGCTAGAGATGCAACAGGGCAGTATAATTCACCCCTCCACTTT. Its protein product is CSARDATGQYNSPLHF.

J is TRBJ1-2 and V is TRBV3-1, with D tentatively TRBD1 (5 bases). Germline loops: CDR1 LGHDT, CDR2 YNNKEL (reference sequence). The CDR3 totals 13 residues. Trimming stripped 1 base from V and 4 bases from J, with 7 bases between. The CDR3 protein is CASSQVGTYGYTF. Here the CDR3 DNA reads TGTGCCAGCAGCCAAGTAGGGACCTATGGCTACACCTTC.

CDR3 in DNA: TGTGCCAGTAGTATAAGAAGGGTATCGACCGGGGAGCTGTTTTTT. Amino acid sequence: CASSIRRVSTGELFF. The rearrangement uses TRBV19 and TRBJ2-2, with no clear D. This CDR3 contains 15 residues. Trimming stripped 2 bases from V and 5 bases from J, with 12 bases between. In germline, CDR1 is LNHDA, CDR2 SQIVND (reference sequence).

The rearrangement joins TRBV30 to TRBJ1-2; the match to TRBD1 covers 7 bases. Trimming took 3 bases from V and 7 from J; bases not matched to a gene: 8. Germline CDR1 reads GTSNPN; CDR2 reads SVGIG (reference sequence). The CDR3 contains 13 residues. The CDR3 sequence: CAWSQGGQGGYTF. Here the CDR3 DNA reads TGTGCCTGGAGCCAAGGGGGCCAGGGTGGCTACACCTTC.

Only a few counts were recorded for this clonotype. The chain recombines TRBV11-2 with TRBJ2-7, with D possibly being TRBD1 (6 bases). The CDR3 covers 13 residues. V was shortened by 3 bases and J by 3 bases, with 9 bases between the two germline ends. Germline assignment: CDR1 SGHAT and CDR2 FQNNGV. As DNA, the CDR3 is TGTGCCAGCAGCTTCCAGACAGGCTACGAGCAGTACTTC. Translation gives CASSFQTGYEQYF.

The rearrangement joins TRBV6-5 to TRBJ2-3; D not certain. The V gene's germline CDR1 is MNHEY and CDR2 SVGAGI. Trimming took off 4 bases at V and 0 bases at J, with 5 bases between the two ends. The CDR3 is 13 amino acids. The CDR3 here is CASSSHSTDTQYF. In DNA, the CDR3 is TGTGCCAGCAGTTCGCATAGCACAGATACGCAGTATTTT.

This clonotype showed up many times. The V call is TRBV29-1, the J call TRBJ2-3; D gene uncertain. Germline V gene sequence: CDR1 SQVTM, CDR2 ANQGSEA. The ends were cut back, 4 bases at V and 1 base at J, with 3 bases in the middle. The length of the CDR3 is 11 residues. CDR3 loop: CSVAGTDTQYF. DNA for the CDR3: TGCAGCGTTGCGGGCACAGATACGCAGTATTTT.

This clonotype has just a few counts. One junction end disagrees with the germline gene, perhaps due to a read error. The chain couples TRBV20-1 to TRBJ2-1; 9 positions agree with TRBD2. This CDR3 is built from 16 residues. The germline gives CDR1 DFQATT, CDR2 SNEGSKA (reference sequence). The chain's CDR3 is CSARVPWSGGYNEQFF. CDR3 DNA: TGCAGTGCGAGAGTCCCGTGGAGCGGGGGGTACAATGAGCAGTTCTTC.

This clonotype was detected only a few times. The rearrangement uses TRBV29-1 and TRBJ2-1, with a possible D match to TRBD2 (6 bases). Germline assignment: CDR1 SQVTM and CDR2 ANQGSEA. V was shortened by 6 bases and J by 0 bases, with 12 bases between the two germline ends. CDR3 length: 14 residues. CDR3 DNA: TGCAGCGTACTAGCACGCAGCTCCTACAATGAGCAGTTCTTC. It translates to CSVLARSSYNEQFF.